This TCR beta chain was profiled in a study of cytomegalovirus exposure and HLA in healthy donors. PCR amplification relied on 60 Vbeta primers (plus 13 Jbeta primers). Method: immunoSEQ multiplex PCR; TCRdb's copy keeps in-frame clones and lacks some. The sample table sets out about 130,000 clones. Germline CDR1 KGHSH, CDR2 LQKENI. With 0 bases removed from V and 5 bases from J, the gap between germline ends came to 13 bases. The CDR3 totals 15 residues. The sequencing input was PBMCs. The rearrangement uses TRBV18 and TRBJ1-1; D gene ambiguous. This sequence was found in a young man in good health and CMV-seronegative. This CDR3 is CASSPPEGRETEAFF. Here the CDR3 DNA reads TGTGCCAGCTCACCACCTGAGGGCCGAGAGACTGAAGCTTTCTTT.